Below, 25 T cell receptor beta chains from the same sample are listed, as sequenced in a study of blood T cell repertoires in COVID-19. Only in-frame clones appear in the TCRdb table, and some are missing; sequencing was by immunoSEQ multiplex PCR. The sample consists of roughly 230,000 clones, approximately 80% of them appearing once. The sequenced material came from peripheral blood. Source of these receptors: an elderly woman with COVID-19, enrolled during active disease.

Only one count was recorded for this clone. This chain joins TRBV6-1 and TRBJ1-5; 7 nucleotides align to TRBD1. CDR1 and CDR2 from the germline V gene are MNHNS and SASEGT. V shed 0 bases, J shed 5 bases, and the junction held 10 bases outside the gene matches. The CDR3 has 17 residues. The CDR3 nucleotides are TGTGCCAGCAGTGAAGCTGGATCCAGACAGGGACATCAGCCCCAGCATTTT. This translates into CASSEAGSRQGHQPQHF.

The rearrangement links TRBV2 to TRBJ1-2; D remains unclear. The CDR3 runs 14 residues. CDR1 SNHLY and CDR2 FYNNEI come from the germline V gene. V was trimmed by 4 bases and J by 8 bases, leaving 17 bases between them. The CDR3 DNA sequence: TGTGCCAGCAGTGGCAATACAATTACCCGAGGCTACACCTTC. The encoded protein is CASSGNTITRGYTF.

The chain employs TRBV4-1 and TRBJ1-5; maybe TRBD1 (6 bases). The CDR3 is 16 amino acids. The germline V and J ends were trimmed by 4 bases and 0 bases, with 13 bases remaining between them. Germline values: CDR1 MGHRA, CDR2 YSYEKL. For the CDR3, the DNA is TGCGCCAGCAGCCCCCAGACAGGAAATAGCAATCAGCCCCAGCATTTT. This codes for CASSPQTGNSNQPQHF.

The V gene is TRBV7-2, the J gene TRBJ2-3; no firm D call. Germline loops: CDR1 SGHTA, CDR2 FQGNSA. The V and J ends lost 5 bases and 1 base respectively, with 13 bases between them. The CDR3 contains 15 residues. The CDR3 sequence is CASSPLRSGTDTQYF. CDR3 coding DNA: TGTGCCAGCAGCCCACTCCGGTCGGGCACAGATACGCAGTATTTT.

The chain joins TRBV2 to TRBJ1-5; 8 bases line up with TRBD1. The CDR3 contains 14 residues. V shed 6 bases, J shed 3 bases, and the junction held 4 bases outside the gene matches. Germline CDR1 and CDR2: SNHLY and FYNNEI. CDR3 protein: CASRGTGFNQPQHF. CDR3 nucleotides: TGTGCCAGCAGGGGGACAGGATTCAATCAGCCCCAGCATTTT.

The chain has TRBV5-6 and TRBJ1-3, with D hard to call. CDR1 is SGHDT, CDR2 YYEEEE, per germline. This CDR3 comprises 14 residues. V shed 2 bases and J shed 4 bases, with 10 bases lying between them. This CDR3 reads CASSLEGLGNTIYF. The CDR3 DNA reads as TGTGCCAGCAGCTTAGAGGGTCTAGGAAACACCATATATTTT.

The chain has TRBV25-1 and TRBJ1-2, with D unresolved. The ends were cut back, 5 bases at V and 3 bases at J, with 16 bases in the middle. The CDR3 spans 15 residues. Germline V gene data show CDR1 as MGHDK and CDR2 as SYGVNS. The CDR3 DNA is TGTGCCAGCAGTCCTCTTACCGGGAAGGACTATGGCTACACCTTC. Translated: CASSPLTGKDYGYTF.

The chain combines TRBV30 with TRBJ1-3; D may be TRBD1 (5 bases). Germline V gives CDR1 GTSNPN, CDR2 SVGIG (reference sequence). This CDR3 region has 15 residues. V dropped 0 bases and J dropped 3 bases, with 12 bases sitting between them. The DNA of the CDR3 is TGTGCCTGGAGTGTATTACGGCAGGGTGGAAACACCATATATTTT. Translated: CAWSVLRQGGNTIYF.

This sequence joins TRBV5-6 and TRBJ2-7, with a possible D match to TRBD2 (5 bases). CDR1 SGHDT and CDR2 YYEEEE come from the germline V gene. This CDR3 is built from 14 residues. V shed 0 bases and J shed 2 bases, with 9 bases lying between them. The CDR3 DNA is TGTGCCAGCAGCTTGGACCGGGGAGCCTACGAGCAGTACTTC. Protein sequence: CASSLDRGAYEQYF.

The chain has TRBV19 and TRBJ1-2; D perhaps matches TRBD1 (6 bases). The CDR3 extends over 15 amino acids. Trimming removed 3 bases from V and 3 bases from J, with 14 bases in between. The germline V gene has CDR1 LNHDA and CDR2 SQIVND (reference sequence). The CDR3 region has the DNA TGTGCCAGTAGTATCTTCGGGGGGCCGGACTATGGCTACACCTTC. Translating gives CASSIFGGPDYGYTF. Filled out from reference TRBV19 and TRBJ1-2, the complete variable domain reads DGGITQSPKYLFRKEGQNVTLSCEQNLNHDAMYWYRQDPGQGLRLIYYSQIVNDFQKGDIAEGYSVSREKKESFPLTVTSAQKNPTAFYLCASSIFGGPDYGYTFGSGTRLTVV.

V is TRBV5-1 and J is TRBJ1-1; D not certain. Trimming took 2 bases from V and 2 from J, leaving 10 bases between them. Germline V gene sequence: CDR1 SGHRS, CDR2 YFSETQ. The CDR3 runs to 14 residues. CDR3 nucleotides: TGCGCCAGCAGCTTTAGCTCCGCCAACACTGAAGCTTTCTTT. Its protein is CASSFSSANTEAFF.

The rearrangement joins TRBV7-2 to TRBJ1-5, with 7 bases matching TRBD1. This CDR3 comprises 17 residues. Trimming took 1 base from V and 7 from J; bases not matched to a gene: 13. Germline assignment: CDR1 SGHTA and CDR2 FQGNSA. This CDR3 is CASSLGTLTGSGQPQHF. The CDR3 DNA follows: TGTGCCAGCAGCTTAGGGACCCTGACAGGGTCCGGGCAGCCCCAGCATTTT.

The CDR3 is CAWSKKPGQKSFNEKLFF. CDR3 DNA: TGTGCCTGGAGTAAAAAACCGGGACAGAAGAGTTTTAATGAAAAACTGTTTTTT. V usage is TRBV30 and J usage is TRBJ1-4; 7 positions agree with TRBD1. Germline V CDR1 and CDR2: GTSNPN, SVGIG (reference sequence). This CDR3 has 18 amino acids. V was pared by 2 bases and J by 4 bases, with 16 bases of the junction left unmatched.

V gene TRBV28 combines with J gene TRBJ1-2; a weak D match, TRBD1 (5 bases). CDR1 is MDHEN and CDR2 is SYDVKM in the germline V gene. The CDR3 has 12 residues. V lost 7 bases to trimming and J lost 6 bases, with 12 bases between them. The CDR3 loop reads CASTAGYDGYTF. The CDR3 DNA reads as TGTGCCAGCACTGCAGGGTATGATGGCTACACCTTC.

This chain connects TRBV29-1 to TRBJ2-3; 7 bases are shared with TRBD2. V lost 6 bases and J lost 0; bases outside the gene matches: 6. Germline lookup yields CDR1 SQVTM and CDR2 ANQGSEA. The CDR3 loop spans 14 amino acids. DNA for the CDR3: TGCAGCGTGCCCTCAGCGGGGAGCACAGATACGCAGTATTTT. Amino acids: CSVPSAGSTDTQYF.

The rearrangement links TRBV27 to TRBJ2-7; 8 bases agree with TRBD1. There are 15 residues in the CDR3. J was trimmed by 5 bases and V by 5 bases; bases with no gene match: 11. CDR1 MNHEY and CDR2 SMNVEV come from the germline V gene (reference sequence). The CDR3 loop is CASSPFGQGVHEQYF. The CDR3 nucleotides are TGTGCCAGCAGTCCCTTCGGACAGGGAGTCCACGAGCAGTACTTC.

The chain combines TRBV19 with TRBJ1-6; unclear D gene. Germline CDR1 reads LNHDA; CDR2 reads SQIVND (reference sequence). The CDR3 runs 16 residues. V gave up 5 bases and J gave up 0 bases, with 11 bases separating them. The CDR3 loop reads CASSSTRSSYNSPLHF. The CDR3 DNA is TGTGCCAGTAGTTCAACAAGGAGCTCCTATAATTCACCCCTCCACTTT.

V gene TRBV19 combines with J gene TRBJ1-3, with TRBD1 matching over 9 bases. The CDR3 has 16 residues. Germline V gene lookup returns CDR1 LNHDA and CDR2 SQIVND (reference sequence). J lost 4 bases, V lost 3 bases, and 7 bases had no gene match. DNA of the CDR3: TGTGCCAGTAGTATCACTGGGACAGGGATCGGAAACACCATATATTTT. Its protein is CASSITGTGIGNTIYF.

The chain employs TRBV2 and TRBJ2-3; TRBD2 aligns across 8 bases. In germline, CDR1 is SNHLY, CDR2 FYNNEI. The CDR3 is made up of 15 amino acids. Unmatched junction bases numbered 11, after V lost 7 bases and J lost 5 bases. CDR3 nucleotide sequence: TGTGCCAGCATCAAAGCGGGACTAGATGAAGATACGCAGTATTTT. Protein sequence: CASIKAGLDEDTQYF.

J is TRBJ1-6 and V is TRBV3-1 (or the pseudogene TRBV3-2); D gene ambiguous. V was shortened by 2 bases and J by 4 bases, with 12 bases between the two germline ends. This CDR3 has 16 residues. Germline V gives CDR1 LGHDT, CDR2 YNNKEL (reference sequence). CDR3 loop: CASSQWESVYNSPLHF. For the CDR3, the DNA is TGTGCCAGCAGCCAATGGGAGAGCGTGTATAATTCACCCCTCCACTTT.

The CDR3 DNA reads TGCGCCAGCAGCCAAGAAATGACACAGGGGAATTCACCCCTCCACTTT. Amino acid sequence: CASSQEMTQGNSPLHF. The V gene is TRBV4-1, the J gene TRBJ1-6; 7 bases are shared with TRBD1. The CDR3 loop spans 16 amino acids. The V and J ends lost 0 bases and 7 bases, in that order; junction bases with no gene match: 6. The germline CDR1 and CDR2 sequences are MGHRA and YSYEKL.

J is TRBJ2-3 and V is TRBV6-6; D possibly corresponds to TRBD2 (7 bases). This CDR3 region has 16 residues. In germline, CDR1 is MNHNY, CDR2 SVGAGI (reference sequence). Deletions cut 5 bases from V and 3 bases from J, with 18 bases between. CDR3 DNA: TGTGCCAGCAGTCCCTCGAGGAGGGGGGGGACAGATACGCAGTATTTT. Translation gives CASSPSRRGGTDTQYF.

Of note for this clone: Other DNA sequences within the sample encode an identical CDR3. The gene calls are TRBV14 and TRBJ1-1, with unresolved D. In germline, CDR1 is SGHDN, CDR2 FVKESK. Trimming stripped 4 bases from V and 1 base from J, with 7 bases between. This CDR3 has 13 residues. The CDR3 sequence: CASSPTANTEAFF. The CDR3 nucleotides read TGTGCCAGCAGCCCTACAGCGAACACTGAAGCTTTCTTT. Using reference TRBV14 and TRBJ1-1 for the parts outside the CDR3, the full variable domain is EAGVTQFPSHSVIEKGQTVTLRCDPISGHDNLYWYRRVMGKEIKFLLHFVKESKQDESGMPNNRFLAERTGGTYSTLKVQPAELEDSGVYFCASSPTANTEAFFGQGTRLTVV.

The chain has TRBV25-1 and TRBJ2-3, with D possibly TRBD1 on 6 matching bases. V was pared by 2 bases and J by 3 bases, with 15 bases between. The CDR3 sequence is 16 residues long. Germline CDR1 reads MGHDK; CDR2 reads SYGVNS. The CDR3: CASSERASGATDTQYF. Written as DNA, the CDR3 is TGTGCCAGCAGTGAAAGGGCTTCAGGGGCAACAGATACGCAGTATTTT.

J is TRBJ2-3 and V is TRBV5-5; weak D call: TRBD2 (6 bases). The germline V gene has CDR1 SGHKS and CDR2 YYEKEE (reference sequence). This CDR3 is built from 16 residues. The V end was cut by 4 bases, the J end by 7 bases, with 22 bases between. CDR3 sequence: CASSVSGGAIPYTQYF. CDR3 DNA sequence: TGTGCCAGCAGCGTGTCTGGCGGGGCGATCCCTTATACGCAGTATTTT.